This TCR beta chain was recorded in a study of blood T cell repertoires in COVID-19. Study-wide context: T cells, B-cell-depleted T cells, or PBMCs provided the cDNA or gDNA that served as material.

A single count supports this clone. One end of the junction varies from germline; a read error may be responsible. In germline, CDR1 is MNHEY, CDR2 SVGEGT. This CDR3 contains 13 residues. Here immunoSEQ multiplex PCR was the method, and the copy in TCRdb shows in-frame clones only, minus some. This table holds around 81,000 clones, just over 85% found once. The sequence was obtained from a woman of 80 years or more with acute or convalescent COVID-19. Material for sequencing was peripheral blood. V and J are TRBV6-2 or TRBV6-3 and TRBJ2-6; the D gene is possibly TRBD2 (6 bases). CDR3 sequence reads: CASSFAGGNVLTF. Written as DNA, the CDR3 is TGTGCCAGCAGTTTCGCCGGGGGCAACGTCCTGACTTTC.